What follows describes a single T cell receptor (beta chain). Antigen unknown. Primers: 60 Vbeta forward and 13 Jbeta reverse. The assay was immunoSEQ multiplex PCR, and TCRdb's table has in-frame clones only and misses some. The sample carries about 120,000 clones, under 80% recorded once. This entry belongs to a study of cytomegalovirus exposure and HLA in healthy donors. Whole-study results and caveats: Among TCR beta chains of equal frequency, HLA-associated ones were more clonally expanded in a later analysis. Several of the most significant clusters were apparently associated with common viral pathogens in a later analysis.

Trimming cost V 3 bases and J 4 bases, with 14 bases left between them. This CDR3 is 15 amino acids long. Germline CDR1 reads SNHLY; CDR2 reads FYNNEI. Among the donors, all were healthy bone marrow donors. The TCR comes from a woman in her fifties or sixties in good health and CMV-seropositive. This chain joins TRBV2 and TRBJ2-3, with D possibly TRBD1 on 6 matching bases. Sequenced input: PBMCs. The CDR3 sequence is CASSDWQGKADTQYF. The DNA for the CDR3 is TGTGCCAGCAGTGATTGGCAGGGGAAGGCAGATACGCAGTATTTT.